The present TCR beta chain was sequenced within a study of cytomegalovirus exposure and HLA in healthy donors. As for the study in general: According to later analysis, the same platform produced the approximately 130 validation and approximately 630 first-cohort repertoires.

Whole-study results and caveats: Subsequent analysis found a tendency for first-cohort TCR clusters to co-occur within the 120 or so validation repertoires. The authors confirmed in vitro that a few CMV-associated chains were specific for CMV antigens.

This CDR3 comprises 12 residues. From germline, CDR1 is SQVTM and CDR2 ANQGSEA. V gave up 4 bases and J gave up 6 bases, with 13 bases separating them. The method was immunoSEQ multiplex PCR; TCRdb's version includes in-frame clones alone and lacks a portion of them. The repertoire consists of fewer than 200,000 clones, with around 87% occurring once and the leading ten covering approximately 1.4%. Worth noting for this clone: The antigen remains undetermined.

The chain combines TRBV29-1 with TRBJ2-7, with unresolved D. Sequencing input: PBMCs. This clonotype was obtained from a woman aged 25 to 39 in good health and CMV-seronegative. The CDR3 is CSVGPGRREQYF. The DNA for the CDR3 is TGCAGCGTTGGGCCTGGGCGACGCGAGCAGTACTTC.